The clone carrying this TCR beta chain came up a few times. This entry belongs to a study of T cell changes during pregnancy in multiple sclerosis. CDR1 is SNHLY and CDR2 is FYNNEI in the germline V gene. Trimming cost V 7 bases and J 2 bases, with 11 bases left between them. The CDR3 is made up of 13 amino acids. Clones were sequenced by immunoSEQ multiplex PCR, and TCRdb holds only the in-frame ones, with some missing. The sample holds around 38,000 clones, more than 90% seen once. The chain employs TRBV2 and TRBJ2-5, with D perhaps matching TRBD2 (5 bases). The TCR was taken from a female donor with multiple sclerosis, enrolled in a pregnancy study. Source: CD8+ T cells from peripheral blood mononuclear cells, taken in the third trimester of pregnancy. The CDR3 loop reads CASKKREQETQYF. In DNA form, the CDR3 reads TGTGCCAGCAAAAAGAGGGAGCAAGAGACCCAGTACTTC.